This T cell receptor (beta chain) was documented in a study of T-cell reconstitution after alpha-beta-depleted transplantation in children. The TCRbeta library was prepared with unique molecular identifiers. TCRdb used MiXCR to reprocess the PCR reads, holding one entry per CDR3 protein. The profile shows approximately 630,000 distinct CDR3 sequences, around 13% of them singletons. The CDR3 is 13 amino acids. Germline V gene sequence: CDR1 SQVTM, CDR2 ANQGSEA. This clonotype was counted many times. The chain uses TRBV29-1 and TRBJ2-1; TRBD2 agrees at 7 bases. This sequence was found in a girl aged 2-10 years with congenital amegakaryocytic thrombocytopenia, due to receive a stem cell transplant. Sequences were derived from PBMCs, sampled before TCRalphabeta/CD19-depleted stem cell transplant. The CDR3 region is CTVGGYSYNEQFF. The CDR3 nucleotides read TGCACCGTGGGAGGGTACTCCTACAATGAGCAGTTCTTC.